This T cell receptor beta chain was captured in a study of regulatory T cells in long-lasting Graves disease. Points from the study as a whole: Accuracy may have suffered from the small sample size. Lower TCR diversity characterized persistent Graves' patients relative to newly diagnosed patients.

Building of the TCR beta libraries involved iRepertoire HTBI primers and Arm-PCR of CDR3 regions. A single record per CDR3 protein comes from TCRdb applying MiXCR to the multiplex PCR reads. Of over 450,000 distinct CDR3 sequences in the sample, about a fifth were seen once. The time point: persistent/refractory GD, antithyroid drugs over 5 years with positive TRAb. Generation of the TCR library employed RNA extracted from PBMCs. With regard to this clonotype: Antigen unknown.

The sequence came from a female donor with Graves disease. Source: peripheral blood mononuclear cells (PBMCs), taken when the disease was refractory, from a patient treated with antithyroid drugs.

The CDR3 loop reads CASRAGLEGEKLFF. The CDR3 nucleotides read TGTGCCAGCAGAGCGGGGCTGGAGGGTGAAAAACTGTTTTTT. The V and J genes are TRBV7-6 and TRBJ1-4; D is perhaps TRBD1 (5 bases). This CDR3 comprises 14 residues. V shed 6 bases and J shed 7 bases, with 15 bases lying between them. Germline assignment: CDR1 SGHVS and CDR2 FNYEAQ.